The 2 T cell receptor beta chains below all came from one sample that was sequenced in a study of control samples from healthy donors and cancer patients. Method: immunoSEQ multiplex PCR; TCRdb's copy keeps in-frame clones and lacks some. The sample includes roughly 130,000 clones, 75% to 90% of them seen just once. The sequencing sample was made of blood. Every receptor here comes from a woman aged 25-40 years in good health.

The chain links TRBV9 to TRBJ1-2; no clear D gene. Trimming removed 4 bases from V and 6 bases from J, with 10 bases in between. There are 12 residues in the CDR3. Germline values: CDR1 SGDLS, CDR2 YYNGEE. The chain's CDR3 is CASSYSYDGYTF. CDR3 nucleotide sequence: TGTGCCAGCAGCTACAGTTACGATGGCTACACCTTC.

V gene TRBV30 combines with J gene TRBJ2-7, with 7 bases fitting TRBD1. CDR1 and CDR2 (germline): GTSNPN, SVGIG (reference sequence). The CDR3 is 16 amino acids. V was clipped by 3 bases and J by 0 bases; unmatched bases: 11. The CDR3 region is CAWRPTPGQSSYEQYF. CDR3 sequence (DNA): TGTGCCTGGAGACCAACACCGGGACAGAGCTCCTACGAGCAGTACTTC.